This T cell receptor beta chain comes out of a study of cytotoxic CD8 clonotypes in ibrutinib-treated CLL. Study-level findings and limits: Contraction or stability on treatment was seen for public clonotypes, which were uncommon.

Note on this clone: Its antigen is not known.

This table comes from immunoSEQ multiplex PCR, and its TCRdb copy is limited to in-frame clones, with some not included. The data show some 300,000 clones, with roughly 85% seen just once and about 6.7% held by the top ten. Investigators sourced 1.5 to 2.5 micrograms of genomic DNA from cryopreserved PBMCs for TCR beta libraries. V lost 0 bases to trimming and J lost 4 bases; unmatched junction nucleotides: 3. Germline lookup yields CDR1 SEHNR and CDR2 FQNEAQ (reference sequence). The CDR3 consists of 15 residues. The chain combines TRBV7-9 with TRBJ2-5; TRBD1 aligns across 9 bases. This TCR was recovered from a human donor with chronic lymphocytic leukemia. The sample consisted of PBMCs, taken before ibrutinib treatment. The CDR3 is CASSLARTGAETQYF. The DNA of the CDR3 is TGTGCCAGCAGCTTAGCACGGACAGGGGCAGAGACCCAGTACTTC.